This TCR beta chain was recorded in a study of blood T cell repertoires in COVID-19. Study in general: Spain, Italy and the United States supplied samples that represented acute and convalescent COVID-19. Nucleic acid was either cDNA or gDNA, and it came from T cells, B-cell-depleted T cells, or PBMCs.

Per the germline V gene, CDR1 is SGHRS and CDR2 is YFSETQ. CDR3 size: 16 residues. Germline trimming cut 3 bases from V and 1 base from J; bases unmatched to any gene: 7. Under the authors' procedure: Scientists estimated how many nucleated cells there were by amplifying reference gene primers. The method was immunoSEQ multiplex PCR; TCRdb's version includes in-frame clones alone and lacks a portion of them. D and trimming come from the DNA, and the V and J calls and clone size come from that table. The sample carries about 280,000 clones, around nine tenths recorded once. What was sequenced was peripheral blood. The V and J genes are TRBV5-1 and TRBJ2-3, with 8 bases identical to TRBD1. The origin of this receptor is a woman aged 25-40 years with COVID-19, enrolled during active disease. CDR3 bases: TGCGCCAGCAGCTCGGGCCAGGGGGCAGGCACAGATACGCAGTATTTT. Amino acids: CASSSGQGAGTDTQYF.